This TCR beta chain was retrieved from a study of blood T cells in healthy people across ages. Study at large: Through template switching, about one barcoded beta molecule was captured per two T cells, as measured in model experiments.

A second PCR of 7 to 11 cycles used a sample-barcoded 5' primer and a J-beta primer mix. TCRdb analysed the 5' RACE reads with MiXCR anew, one entry per CDR3 protein. The sample yields 700,000 or so distinct CDR3 sequences, 20% to 25% seen once. Study conclusions and caveats: More naive CD4+ cells and higher diversity marked long-lived donors relative to aged donors.

This clonotype was observed a handful of times. Its antigen remains unknown. There were healthy Caucasian individuals from Russia, aged about 6 to 100, serving as donors. This TCR came from a man aged 70-80 years in good health. Sequencing was carried out using blood.

The CDR3 bases are TGTGCCAGCAGTTTATCCCTTGGAGGTTCGGACTACAATGAGCAGTTCTTC. Amino acids: CASSLSLGGSDYNEQFF. The chain recombines TRBV12-3 or TRBV12-4 with TRBJ2-1; maybe TRBD2 (5 bases). V was clipped by 2 bases and J by 3 bases, with 17 bases between them. There are 17 residues in the CDR3.